This entry lists 26 T cell receptor beta chains sequenced from one sample in a study of vaccination effects on CD4 cells after COVID-19 (dated by TCRdb to 2021 to 2024). Antigen specificity for these receptors is unknown. After approximately eleven days of culture, CD4+ T cells were isolated with the EasySep CD4+ T cell isolation kit. The library was built by means of the immunoSEQ multiplex PCR assay. TCRdb carries this immuneACCESS record with in-frame sequences only. Its versions omit some clonotypes, under half of them owing to an unresolved V gene in the studies checked, with the rest unexplained. The sample includes 50,000 to 70,000 clones, with 65% to 75% observed a single time. 20% to 25% of the sample comes from the top ten. Sequencing was performed on CD4+ T cells from PBMCs cultured without peptide, taken before COVID-19 vaccination. These receptors all stem from a human donor who had a prior SARS-CoV-2 infection.

The rearrangement links TRBV2 to TRBJ1-6; D gene unclear. This CDR3 is 15 amino acids long. The ends were cut back, 8 bases at V and 1 base at J, with 12 bases in the middle. Germline V gene data show CDR1 as SNHLY and CDR2 as FYNNEI. The DNA for the CDR3 is TGTGCCAGCTCCCTCGGGAGTTCCTATAATTCACCCCTCCACTTT. This sequence encodes CASSLGSSYNSPLHF.

The V and J genes are TRBV11-3 and TRBJ2-1, with D possibly being TRBD2 (5 bases). This CDR3 is 13 amino acids long. Per germline, CDR1 SGHNT and CDR2 YENEEA. V shed 6 bases and J shed 4 bases, with 10 bases lying between them. CDR3 amino acids: CASSERSYNEQFF. The DNA for the CDR3 is TGTGCCAGCAGTGAGCGGTCATACAATGAGCAGTTCTTC. Together with reference TRBV11-3 and TRBJ2-1, the CDR3 gives the full variable domain: EAGVVQSPRYKIIEKKQPVAFWCNPISGHNTLYWYLQNLGQGPELLIRYENEEAVDDSQLPKDRFSAERLKGVDSTLKIQPAELGDSAVYLCASSERSYNEQFFGPGTRLTVL.

This chain connects TRBV6-1 to TRBJ2-7, with TRBD2 as a possible D gene (6 bases). The CDR3 is 15 residues long. The V and J ends lost 0 bases and 8 bases respectively, with 17 bases between them. Germline-derived CDR1 and CDR2 are MNHNS and SASEGT. For the CDR3, the DNA is TGTGCCAGCAGTGAAGCTGGGGGGATTGCGGGCCAGCAGTACTTC. Translated, it gives CASSEAGGIAGQQYF.

The chain carries TRBV24-1 and TRBJ1-1, with TRBD1 as a possible D gene (6 bases). This CDR3 contains 17 residues. Trimming took off 3 bases at V and 3 bases at J, with 19 bases between the two ends. Per germline, CDR1 KGHDR and CDR2 SFDVKD. CDR3 nucleotides: TGTGCCACCAGTGATCCCCCAGGCAGCAAGGGGGACACTGAAGCTTTCTTT. It codes for CATSDPPGSKGDTEAFF.

This chain connects TRBV9 to TRBJ1-2; no clear D gene. Germline assignment: CDR1 SGDLS and CDR2 YYNGEE. V was pared by 0 bases and J by 4 bases, with 10 bases between. The CDR3 totals 14 residues. Here the CDR3 reads CASSVGDLGYGYTF. The CDR3 DNA reads as TGTGCCAGCAGCGTAGGGGATCTTGGCTATGGCTACACCTTC.

The chain recombines TRBV11-3 with TRBJ1-1; D may be TRBD1 (5 bases). Germline values: CDR1 SGHNT, CDR2 YENEEA. This CDR3 is built from 18 residues. V dropped 2 bases and J dropped 5 bases, with 24 bases sitting between them. Written as DNA, the CDR3 is TGTGCCAGCAGCTTAACGGGCGTGTGGGGGAGAATGGGGACTGAAGCTTTCTTT. Translation gives CASSLTGVWGRMGTEAFF.

The rearrangement joins TRBV18 to TRBJ2-3; TRBD2 agrees at 8 bases. The CDR3 loop spans 17 amino acids. Germline V gene data show CDR1 as KGHSH and CDR2 as LQKENI. Losses at the gene ends were 3 bases for V and 6 bases for J; bases not matched to a gene: 14. The CDR3 protein is CASSPQASGPLGDTQYF. The CDR3 nucleotides are TGTGCCAGCTCACCTCAGGCTAGCGGGCCCCTGGGGGATACGCAGTATTTT.

This clone has a single count. The gene calls are TRBV20-1 and TRBJ2-1, with 7 positions matching TRBD2. This CDR3 has 14 residues. CDR1 DFQATT and CDR2 SNEGSKA come from the germline V gene (reference sequence). The ends lost 3 bases at V and 2 bases at J; junction bases unmatched: 4. The chain's CDR3 is CSASLAVPYNEQFF. The CDR3 coding sequence is TGCAGTGCTAGTCTAGCGGTACCCTACAATGAGCAGTTCTTC.

V and J are TRBV6-5 and TRBJ2-7; D remains ambiguous. This CDR3 contains 13 residues. CDR1 and CDR2 from the germline V gene are MNHEY and SVGAGI. V was trimmed by 4 bases and J by 2 bases, leaving 9 bases between them. CDR3 amino acids: CASSSYIPYEQYF. The CDR3 DNA sequence: TGTGCCAGCAGTTCGTACATACCCTACGAGCAGTACTTC.

The CDR3 here is CASRPRSADTQYF. The CDR3 DNA follows: TGTGCCAGCAGGCCCCGATCGGCAGATACGCAGTATTTT. This chain joins TRBV2 and TRBJ2-3, with D uncertain. The germline V gene has CDR1 SNHLY and CDR2 FYNNEI. Between the trimmed V and J ends, which lost 6 bases and 4 bases, there was a span of 11 bases. This CDR3 has 13 residues.

This clone came up a few times. V gene TRBV5-4 combines with J gene TRBJ1-3; D is possibly TRBD1 (5 bases). Germline lookup yields CDR1 SGHNT and CDR2 YYREEE (reference sequence). The CDR3 runs to 15 residues. V gave up 2 bases and J gave up 3 bases, with 12 bases separating them. Written as DNA, the CDR3 is TGTGCCAGCAGCTTAATGGGAGGGGTTGGAAACACCATATATTTT. This codes for CASSLMGGVGNTIYF.

J is TRBJ1-5 and V is TRBV9; possibly TRBD1 for D (6 bases). V was shortened by 0 bases and J by 6 bases, with 13 bases between the two germline ends. The CDR3 covers 15 residues. From germline, CDR1 is SGDLS and CDR2 YYNGEE. CDR3: CASSVDQGHGQPQHF. CDR3 sequence (DNA): TGTGCCAGCAGCGTAGATCAGGGGCATGGTCAGCCCCAGCATTTT.

This clone was observed once. The CDR3 sequence: CSAQSNTDTQYF. In DNA form, the CDR3 reads TGCAGCGCCCAGAGTAATACAGATACGCAGTATTTT. V usage is TRBV29-1 and J usage is TRBJ2-3; D ambiguous. Germline V gives CDR1 SQVTM, CDR2 ANQGSEA. V was cut by 7 bases and J by 3 bases, with 11 bases left in between. The length of the CDR3 is 12 residues.

The chain couples TRBV20-1 to TRBJ2-3; D gene uncertain. The length of the CDR3 is 11 residues. Germline V gives CDR1 DFQATT, CDR2 SNEGSKA (reference sequence). Trimming pared 6 bases from V and 6 bases from J, leaving 10 bases between. Here the CDR3 DNA reads TGCAGTGCCAGTGCAGGTGATACGCAGTATTTT. Its translation is CSASAGDTQYF.

The rearrangement joins TRBV19 to TRBJ1-1; D is uncertain. V lost 7 bases and J lost 1, with 7 bases in between. The germline CDR1 and CDR2 sequences are LNHDA and SQIVND (reference sequence). The CDR3 is made up of 12 amino acids. Here the CDR3 DNA reads TGTGCCAGTATTTTGGGGAACACTGAAGCTTTCTTT. It encodes CASILGNTEAFF.

The chain has TRBV5-1 and TRBJ1-1; a weak D match, TRBD1 (5 bases). The CDR3 has 14 residues. Per the germline V gene, CDR1 is SGHRS and CDR2 is YFSETQ. V gave up 0 bases and J gave up 6 bases, with 12 bases separating them. CDR3 bases: TGCGCCAGCAGCTTGGAGGGAGGGGATGCTGAAGCTTTCTTT. Its translation is CASSLEGGDAEAFF. The entire variable domain, with the rest obtained from reference TRBV5-1 and TRBJ1-1, is as follows: KAGVTQTPRYLIKTRGQQVTLSCSPISGHRSVSWYQQTPGQGLQFLFEYFSETQRNKGNFPGRFSGRQFSNSRSEMNVSTLELGDSALYLCASSLEGGDAEAFFGQGTRLTVV.

This chain joins TRBV7-6 and TRBJ2-1; D may match TRBD1 or TRBD2 (6 bases each). Between the trimmed V and J ends, which lost 5 bases and 6 bases, there was a span of 17 bases. The CDR3 spans 15 residues. Germline V gene sequence: CDR1 SGHVS, CDR2 FNYEAQ. The CDR3 DNA follows: TGTGCCAGCAGCCCTCAAGGGGGGCCCTCCAATGAGCAGTTCTTC. Its protein product is CASSPQGGPSNEQFF.

This clone was counted a few times. J is TRBJ2-3 and V is TRBV30; D is unclear. Germline assignment: CDR1 GTSNPN and CDR2 SVGIG (reference sequence). CDR3 length equals 12 residues. Trimming pared 3 bases from V and 6 bases from J, leaving 10 bases between. This CDR3 is CAWSVTFDTQYF. The CDR3 region has the DNA TGTGCCTGGAGCGTTACGTTCGATACGCAGTATTTT.

This rearrangement joins TRBV30 to TRBJ2-2; no firm D call. The CDR3 totals 15 residues. Trimming took off 0 bases at V and 2 bases at J, with 10 bases between the two ends. Germline-derived CDR1 and CDR2 are GTSNPN and SVGIG (reference sequence). In nucleotides, the CDR3 is TGTGCCTGGAGTGTACTGCCCGTTAACACCGGGGAGCTGTTTTTT. Amino acid sequence: CAWSVLPVNTGELFF. Drawing the rest from reference TRBV30 and TRBJ2-2, the complete variable domain is SQTIHQWPATLVQPVGSPLSLECTVEGTSNPNLYWYRQAAGRGLQLLFYSVGIGQISSEVPQNLSASRPQDRQFILSSKKLLLSDSGFYLCAWSVLPVNTGELFFGEGSRLTVL.

The rearrangement joins TRBV11-1 to TRBJ2-7, with D possibly matching TRBD1 (5 bases). This CDR3 contains 13 residues. CDR1 SGHAT and CDR2 FQDESV come from the germline V gene (reference sequence). V lost 5 bases to trimming and J lost 0 bases, with 8 bases between them. CDR3 sequence: CASSPDSSYEQYF. The DNA of the CDR3 is TGTGCCAGCAGCCCCGACAGCTCCTACGAGCAGTACTTC.

The gene calls are TRBV4-3 and TRBJ2-7; 9 bases fit TRBD2. With V trimmed by 4 bases and J by 0 bases, 10 bases remained unmatched. The CDR3 has 17 amino acids. Germline V lookup: CDR1 LGHNA, CDR2 YSLEER. CDR3 loop: CASSREISGSYSYEQYF. DNA for the CDR3: TGCGCCAGCAGCCGGGAGATTAGCGGGAGTTACTCCTACGAGCAGTACTTC.

The CDR3 spells CSVARTRWETQYF. CDR3 bases: TGCAGCGTCGCCCGGACTAGATGGGAGACCCAGTACTTC. This chain links TRBV29-1 with TRBJ2-5; 7 bases are shared with TRBD2. CDR3 length: 13 amino acids. Germline loops: CDR1 SQVTM, CDR2 ANQGSEA. V dropped 6 bases and J dropped 5; count of bases not matched to a gene: 9. The full variable domain, its missing parts supplied by reference TRBV29-1 and TRBJ2-5, is SAVISQKPSRDICQRGTSLTIQCQVDSQVTMMFWYRQQPGQSLTLIATANQGSEATYESGFVIDKFPISRPNLTFSTLTVSNMSPEDSSIYLCSVARTRWETQYFGPGTRLLVL.

The chain is built from TRBV2 and TRBJ1-2; 9 bases are a match to TRBD1. There are 13 residues in the CDR3. Germline loops: CDR1 SNHLY, CDR2 FYNNEI. V was pared by 4 bases and J by 6 bases, with 3 bases of the junction left unmatched. This CDR3 is CASSGQGVDGYTF. DNA of the CDR3: TGTGCCAGCAGTGGACAGGGGGTTGATGGCTACACCTTC.

The chain is built from TRBV18 and TRBJ1-1; no clear D gene. V lost 5 bases and J lost 0, with 7 bases in between. There are 13 residues in the CDR3. CDR1 is KGHSH, CDR2 LQKENI, per germline. The chain's CDR3 is CASSRDLNTEAFF. The CDR3 DNA sequence: TGTGCCAGCTCAAGGGATTTGAACACTGAAGCTTTCTTT.

V is TRBV6-5 and J is TRBJ1-2; no clear D. Looked up from germline, CDR1 is MNHEY and CDR2 is SVGAGI. The V gene lost 6 bases and the J gene lost 0 bases, with 8 bases spanning the gap. The CDR3 has 13 residues. For the CDR3, the DNA is TGTGCCAGCAGCCACATAGCTAACTATGGCTACACCTTC. Residues: CASSHIANYGYTF.

The rearrangement links TRBV21-1 to TRBJ1-6. TRBV21-1 is annotated as a pseudogene. The CDR3 has 13 amino acids. CDR3 sequence: CASSKEGNSPLHF. The CDR3 DNA reads as TGTGCCAGCAGCAAGGAGGGGAATTCACCCCTCCACTTT.